The 9 T cell receptor beta chains given below trace back to one sample, sequenced in a study of T cells in Graves' hyperthyroidism and ophthalmopathy. TCR beta CDR3 regions were amplified from RNA. The HTBI primer set served for first-round RT-PCR of the TCR CDR3. One entry per CDR3 protein, called by TCRdb with MiXCR from the multiplex PCR reads. This sample has around 450,000 distinct CDR3 sequences, with about 15% found just once. The sample comprised blood. The receptors were gathered from a young woman with Graves' hyperthyroidism.

This clonotype has only a few counts. The chain employs TRBV7-3 and TRBJ2-5; perhaps TRBD2 as D (7 bases). CDR1 is SGHTA, CDR2 FQGTGA, per germline. V was pared by 5 bases and J by 5 bases, with 18 bases between. The CDR3 is made up of 15 amino acids. The CDR3 region has the DNA TGTGCCAGCAGCATAAACGGGGGGCGCGAGGAGACCCAGTACTTC. Translated: CASSINGGREETQYF.

The sample holds a few counts of this clonotype. This chain connects TRBV5-8 to TRBJ2-1; 9 nucleotides line up with TRBD1. The germline V gene has CDR1 SGHTS and CDR2 YDEGEE. This CDR3 comprises 16 residues. Trimming at V came to 3 bases and at J to 4 bases, leaving 8 bases not matched to a gene. This CDR3 reads CASSWGTGSMYNEQFF. The CDR3 nucleotides read TGTGCCAGCAGCTGGGGGACAGGGTCCATGTACAATGAGCAGTTCTTC.

The gene calls are TRBV5-1 and TRBJ2-1, with TRBD2 identical over 14 bases. The germline V gene encodes CDR1 SGHRS and CDR2 YFSETQ. V lost 4 bases and J lost 9; bases outside the gene matches: 6. This CDR3 is 15 amino acids long. The CDR3: CASSPRLAGGGEQFF. Written as DNA, the CDR3 is TGCGCCAGCAGCCCTCGACTAGCGGGAGGGGGTGAGCAGTTCTTC.

This rearrangement joins TRBV14 to TRBJ1-2, with unresolved D. Trimming left V 2 bases short and J 0 bases short, with 7 bases between. CDR1 and CDR2 from the germline V gene are SGHDN and FVKESK. CDR3 length: 14 residues. Written as DNA, the CDR3 is TGTGCCAGCAGCCAAACCCGGGCTAACTATGGCTACACCTTC. Amino acid sequence: CASSQTRANYGYTF.

This clonotype was recorded at least ten times. The chain couples TRBV3-1 to TRBJ2-5; D uncertain. There are 14 residues in the CDR3. Per the germline V gene, CDR1 is LGHDT and CDR2 is YNNKEL (reference sequence). Trimming removed 1 base at V and 2 bases at J, with 8 bases between. The CDR3 DNA reads TGTGCCAGCAGCCAAGGAATCCCTCAAGAGACCCAGTACTTC. It encodes CASSQGIPQETQYF.

This clonotype was counted ten times or more. V and J are TRBV11-2 and TRBJ2-3, with TRBD1 matching 7 bases. Germline CDR1 reads SGHAT; CDR2 reads FQNNGV. This CDR3 is 16 amino acids long. V gave up 5 bases and J gave up 0 bases; unmatched junction bases: 8. The DNA for the CDR3 is TGTGCCAGCAGCACCCGGACAGGAAGTAGCACAGATACGCAGTATTTT. Its translation is CASSTRTGSSTDTQYF.

This clonotype was detected many times. The chain couples TRBV5-1 to TRBJ2-7; D uncertain. In germline, CDR1 is SGHRS, CDR2 YFSETQ. This CDR3 has 14 residues. Trimming stripped 0 bases from V and 0 bases from J, with 7 bases between. DNA for the CDR3: TGCGCCAGCAGCTTGGACGGGTCCTCCTACGAGCAGTACTTC. Amino acid sequence: CASSLDGSSYEQYF.

The sample holds many counts of this clonotype. CDR3 sequence reads: CASSRRTTGFNEKLFF. In nucleotides, the CDR3 is TGTGCCAGCAGCCGTCGGACGACAGGGTTTAATGAAAAACTGTTTTTT. The chain joins TRBV3-1 to TRBJ1-4, with 7 bases lining up with TRBD1. CDR3 length: 16 residues. V lost 4 bases to trimming and J lost 4 bases; unmatched junction nucleotides: 9. Per germline, CDR1 LGHDT and CDR2 YNNKEL (reference sequence).

This clonotype was counted at least ten times. This rearrangement joins TRBV7-9 to TRBJ1-5; D not resolved. Trimming took off 5 bases at V and 6 bases at J, with 8 bases between the two ends. Germline CDR1 is SEHNR and CDR2 is FQNEAQ (reference sequence). The CDR3 extends over 12 amino acids. CDR3 nucleotide sequence: TGTGCCAGCAGCCCCGGTTCTCAGCCCCAGCATTTT. Its protein product is CASSPGSQPQHF. Filled out from reference TRBV7-9 and TRBJ1-5, the complete variable domain reads DTGVSQNPRHKITKRGQNVTFRCDPISEHNRLYWYRQTLGQGPEFLTYFQNEAQLEKSRLLSDRFSAERPKGSFSTLEIQRTEQGDSAMYLCASSPGSQPQHFGDGTRLSIL.